What follows are 20 T cell receptor beta chains derived from one specimen sequenced in a study of CD8+ T cells in alopecia areata (dated by TCRdb to 2017 to 2018). The sample's treatment or condition, from its label and the paper: oral pan-JAK inhibitor, 5-10 mg twice daily. Library generation was performed with the immunoSEQ multiplex PCR assay. RNA was extracted from all samples and reverse transcribed into cDNA, which served as template for TCR sequencing. TCRdb provides this immuneACCESS table in a form limited to in-frame rearrangements. Some clones are lacking; in checked studies, under half of them reflect an unresolved V gene, and why the rest are absent is not known. In all, the sample holds around 170,000 clones, and around 51% of those were seen once. The ten largest clonotypes hold about 9.4% of the sample. Specimen: CD8+ T cells sorted from blood, collected at week 52, from a patient treated with tofacitinib. These receptors came from a human donor with alopecia areata.

This sequence joins TRBV25-1 and TRBJ1-1, with 7 nucleotides matching TRBD1. The V gene end was trimmed by 10 bases and the J gene end by 4 bases; junction bases not matched to a gene: 12. Germline V CDR1 and CDR2: MGHDK, SYGVNS. The CDR3 has 14 amino acids. The CDR3 nucleotides are TGTGCCACCGAGGGGACGCAGGGGGGCACTGAAGCTTTCTTT. It specifies CATEGTQGGTEAFF.

V usage is TRBV4-3 and J usage is TRBJ1-2; D is unresolved. The germline V gene has CDR1 LGHNA and CDR2 YSLEER. V shed 0 bases and J shed 14 bases, with 16 bases lying between them. The CDR3 length is 13 residues. For the CDR3, the DNA is TGCGCCAGCAGCCAAGAGTTGGGGTACGGCGAAACCTTC. It encodes CASSQELGYGETF.

The gene calls are TRBV7-2 and TRBJ2-7; no clear D. Germline CDR1 SGHTA, CDR2 FQGNSA. The ends were cut back, 5 bases at V and 5 bases at J, with 10 bases in the middle. This CDR3 is built from 12 residues. CDR3 DNA sequence: TGTGCCAGCAGCCCCGACATCCACGAGCAGTACTTC. Amino acid sequence: CASSPDIHEQYF.

This chain uses TRBV6-6 with TRBJ1-1; D not certain. The V end lost 3 bases, the J end lost 0 bases, and 5 bases lay between the germline ends. CDR1 MNHNY and CDR2 SVGAGI come from the germline V gene (reference sequence). The CDR3 runs 13 residues. As DNA, the CDR3 is TGTGCCAGCAGTTATATCATGAACACTGAAGCTTTCTTT. Protein: CASSYIMNTEAFF.

There are a few counts of this clone. The sample holds other DNA sequences that translate to the same CDR3. This chain joins TRBV30 and TRBJ2-1; 7 bases are a match to TRBD2. Germline CDR1 GTSNPN, CDR2 SVGIG (reference sequence). The CDR3 loop spans 12 amino acids. Trimming removed 2 bases from V and 6 bases from J; junction bases left unmatched: 1. The CDR3 protein is CAWSPGGNEQFF. CDR3 DNA sequence: TGTGCCTGGAGTCCGGGGGGCAATGAGCAGTTCTTC.

The table lists this clone with a few counts. The chain carries TRBV7-2 and TRBJ2-7; maybe TRBD1 (6 bases). This CDR3 spans 15 amino acids. V lost 6 bases, J lost 3 bases, and 18 bases lay in between. Germline V gene sequence: CDR1 SGHTA, CDR2 FQGNSA. The CDR3 coding sequence is TGTGCCAGCAGTCAACCGGGACAACCCTACTACGAGCAGTACTTC. Amino acid sequence: CASSQPGQPYYEQYF.

This clone was recorded a few times. V usage is TRBV4-3 and J usage is TRBJ2-3; D may be TRBD1 or TRBD2 (6 bases each). This CDR3 is built from 16 residues. The germline V gene has CDR1 LGHNA and CDR2 YSLEER. Trimming removed 3 bases at V and 1 base at J, with 14 bases between. The CDR3 loop is CASSHLEGVGTDTQYF. DNA of the CDR3: TGCGCCAGCAGCCATCTGGAGGGGGTGGGCACAGATACGCAGTATTTT.

CDR3 sequence reads: CASSWGANSPLHF. The CDR3 region has the DNA TGTGCCAGCAGTTGGGGGGCCAATTCACCCCTCCACTTT. The chain combines TRBV6-6 with TRBJ1-6, with D possibly TRBD1 on 6 matching bases. Trimming stripped 4 bases from V and 7 bases from J, with 8 bases between. Germline assignment: CDR1 MNHNY and CDR2 SVGAGI (reference sequence). The CDR3 has 13 amino acids.

CDR3 sequence reads: CASSATGGETYEQYF. The DNA of the CDR3 is TGTGCCAGCAGTGCGACAGGGGGCGAGACCTACGAGCAGTACTTC. The rearrangement links TRBV2 to TRBJ2-7, with 10 bases identical to TRBD1. The germline gives CDR1 SNHLY, CDR2 FYNNEI. Unmatched junction bases numbered 5, after V lost 4 bases and J lost 2 bases. This CDR3 spans 15 amino acids.

The V gene is TRBV27, the J gene TRBJ2-4, with D perhaps TRBD1 (6 bases). Germline V gene sequence: CDR1 MNHEY, CDR2 SMNVEV (reference sequence). The CDR3 covers 16 residues. V was cut by 2 bases and J by 2 bases, with 13 bases left in between. The CDR3 DNA reads as TGTGCCAGCAGTTTAAGTCAGGGGACCCCCAAAAACATTCAGTACTTC. Translation gives CASSLSQGTPKNIQYF.

A few counts support this clone. The chain has TRBV7-9 and TRBJ2-5; no definite D call. The CDR3 has 11 residues. The germline V and J ends were trimmed by 5 bases and 7 bases, with 8 bases remaining between them. Germline V CDR1 and CDR2: SEHNR, FQNEAQ (reference sequence). CDR3 protein: CASSPDGTQYF. As DNA, the CDR3 is TGTGCCAGCAGCCCGGACGGGACCCAGTACTTC.

This clone was observed a few times. The chain links TRBV27 to TRBJ2-5; 7 bases map to TRBD2. Germline loops: CDR1 MNHEY, CDR2 SMNVEV (reference sequence). The CDR3 is 14 residues long. V lost 5 bases and J lost 7; bases outside the gene matches: 10. This CDR3 is CASSLIGLGATQYF. In nucleotides, the CDR3 is TGTGCCAGCAGTCTTATCGGACTAGGGGCGACCCAGTACTTC.

This clone was counted a few times. The chain joins TRBV2 to TRBJ1-5, with 10 bases that match TRBD1. Looked up from germline, CDR1 is SNHLY and CDR2 is FYNNEI. After removal of 6 bases from V and 6 bases from J, the junction contained 5 bases not matched to a gene. This CDR3 is built from 14 residues. CDR3 DNA: TGTGCCAGCAGACCGACAGGGGGCGGTCAGCCCCAGCATTTT. Its translation is CASRPTGGGQPQHF.

CDR3 in amino acids: CATSSAPGLATDTQYF. Here the CDR3 DNA reads TGTGCCACCAGCAGCGCTCCGGGACTAGCGACAGATACGCAGTATTTT. The chain is built from TRBV15 and TRBJ2-3, with TRBD2 matching 10 bases. Germline V gene lookup returns CDR1 LNHNV and CDR2 YYDKDF (reference sequence). CDR3 length: 16 residues. After removal of 3 bases from V and 3 bases from J, the junction contained 6 bases not matched to a gene. The variable domain in full, completed from reference TRBV15 and TRBJ2-3, reads DAMVIQNPRYQVTQFGKPVTLSCSQTLNHNVMYWYQQKSSQAPKLLFHYYDKDFNNEADTPDNFQSRRPNTSFCFLDIRSPGLGDTAMYLCATSSAPGLATDTQYFGPGTRLTVL.

This clone occurred a few times. This chain connects TRBV30 to TRBJ1-5, with TRBD1 identical over 7 bases. The junction had 5 bases not matched to a gene; V was cut back by 3 bases and J by 3 bases. The CDR3 is 14 amino acids. Germline CDR1 is GTSNPN and CDR2 is SVGIG (reference sequence). The CDR3, as DNA: TGTGCCTGGAGCCCGGGACAGTTCAATCAGCCCCAGCATTTT. Amino acid sequence: CAWSPGQFNQPQHF.

This chain uses TRBV7-8 with TRBJ2-7; D may match TRBD1 or TRBD2 (7 bases each). This CDR3 has 15 residues. Trimming cost V 1 base and J 2 bases, with 12 bases left between them. Germline assignment: CDR1 SGHVS and CDR2 FQNEAQ. CDR3 DNA sequence: TGTGCCAGCAGCTTAGGGCAGGGGGGGGCCTACGAGCAGTACTTC. Protein sequence: CASSLGQGGAYEQYF.

The chain joins TRBV27 to TRBJ1-5; D remains ambiguous. V was trimmed by 0 bases and J by 5 bases, leaving 5 bases between them. The CDR3 has 13 residues. Germline V lookup: CDR1 MNHEY, CDR2 SMNVEV (reference sequence). CDR3 amino acids: CASSLSGYQPQHF. Here the CDR3 DNA reads TGTGCCAGCAGTTTATCCGGGTATCAGCCCCAGCATTTT.

A few counts support this clone. The V call is TRBV5-6, the J call TRBJ2-2; possible D gene TRBD1, 6 bases. V lost 3 bases and J 1 base, leaving 10 bases between the germline ends. CDR1 is SGHDT, CDR2 YYEEEE, per germline. The CDR3 has 15 amino acids. The CDR3 reads CASSSKGVNTGELFF. Here the CDR3 DNA reads TGTGCCAGCAGCTCGAAGGGGGTGAACACCGGGGAGCTGTTTTTT.

The chain combines TRBV5-1 with TRBJ2-5, with 7 positions matching TRBD1. Germline V gene sequence: CDR1 SGHRS, CDR2 YFSETQ. J lost 2 bases, V lost 4 bases, and 11 bases had no gene match. CDR3 length equals 16 residues. CDR3 DNA sequence: TGCGCCAGCAGCCGAAGGGGGCGGACAGCTCAAGAGACCCAGTACTTC. Protein sequence: CASSRRGRTAQETQYF.

V is TRBV20-1 and J is TRBJ1-2, with a tentative D call TRBD1 (5 bases). V was trimmed by 1 base and J by 6 bases, leaving 6 bases between them. Germline CDR1 DFQATT, CDR2 SNEGSKA (reference sequence). This CDR3 has 11 residues. The DNA for the CDR3 is TGCAGTGCTAGAGCGGGGGATGGCTACACCTTC. As protein: CSARAGDGYTF.